The 2 T cell receptor beta chains presented below share a single source sample, sequenced in a study of CD8 T cells in Susac syndrome. Random hexamers primed reverse transcription of about 0.5 to 1 ug RNA. TCRdb reprocessed the immunoSEQ multiplex PCR reads with MiXCR, giving one entry per CDR3 protein. The sample includes fewer than 90,000 distinct CDR3 sequences, approximately 93% of them seen just once. The sample taken for sequencing was CD8+ T cells from PBMCs. The receptors stem from a human donor with Susac syndrome.

The chain links TRBV28 to TRBJ1-1; unclear D gene. Looked up from germline, CDR1 is MDHEN and CDR2 is SYDVKM. The CDR3 consists of 12 residues. Between the trimmed V and J ends, which lost 2 bases and 6 bases, there was a span of 7 bases. The CDR3 DNA reads as TGTGCCAGCAGTTTAGCGGGCCCTGAAGCTTTCTTT. Protein sequence: CASSLAGPEAFF. Supplemented by reference TRBV28 and TRBJ1-1, the full variable domain reads DVKVTQSSRYLVKRTGEKVFLECVQDMDHENMFWYRQDPGLGLRLIYFSYDVKMKEKGDIPEGYSVSREKKERFSLILESASTNQTSMYLCASSLAGPEAFFGQGTRLTVV.

The chain uses TRBV13 and TRBJ1-1; a possible D gene is TRBD1 (6 bases). The V and J ends lost 0 bases and 0 bases respectively, with 14 bases between them. This CDR3 region has 17 residues. The V gene's germline CDR1 is PRHDT and CDR2 FYEKMQ (reference sequence). The CDR3 spells CASSLGKNRDMNTEAFF. CDR3 sequence (DNA): TGTGCCAGCAGCTTAGGCAAGAACAGGGACATGAACACTGAAGCTTTCTTT.